The clone carrying this TCR beta chain was recorded only once. The data belong to a study of radiation and T cells in renal cell carcinoma. Repertoires were generated with immunoSEQ multiplex PCR, while TCRdb's copy carries only in-frame clones and drops some. The profile shows around 64,000 clones, roughly 80% of them singletons. Time point meaning: blood 4 weeks post-SBRT, at nephrectomy. As to treatment: 15 Gy SBRT to primary tumor, nephrectomy 4 weeks later. CDR3 length: 16 amino acids. The V end lost 0 bases, the J end lost 7 bases, and 16 bases lay between the germline ends. CDR1 and CDR2 from the germline V gene are KGHSH and LQKENI.

The chain recombines TRBV18 with TRBJ2-1; the D is unclear. The receptor was derived from a man aged 55 to 70 with renal cell carcinoma. Sequences were derived from blood, sampled from a patient whose treatment included radiotherapy and nephrectomy. The CDR3 here is CASSPPGIGPWNEQFF. The DNA for the CDR3 is TGTGCCAGCTCACCACCGGGAATCGGTCCTTGGAATGAGCAGTTCTTC.